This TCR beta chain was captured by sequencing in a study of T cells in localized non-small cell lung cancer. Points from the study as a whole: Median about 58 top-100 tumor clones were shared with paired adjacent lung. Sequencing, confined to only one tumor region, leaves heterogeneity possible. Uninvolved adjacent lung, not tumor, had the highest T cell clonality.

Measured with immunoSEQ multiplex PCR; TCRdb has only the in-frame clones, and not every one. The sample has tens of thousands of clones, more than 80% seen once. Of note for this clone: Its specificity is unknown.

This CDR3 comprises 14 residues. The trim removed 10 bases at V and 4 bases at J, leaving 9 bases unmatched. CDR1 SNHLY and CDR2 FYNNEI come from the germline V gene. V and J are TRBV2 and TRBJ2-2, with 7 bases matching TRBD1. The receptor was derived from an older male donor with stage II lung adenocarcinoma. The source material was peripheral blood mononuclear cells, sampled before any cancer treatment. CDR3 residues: CATLQGLGTGELFF. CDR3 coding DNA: TGTGCCACCCTACAGGGGCTCGGCACCGGGGAGCTGTTTTTT.